These T cell receptor beta chains were read from a single sample in a study of beta chain features in type 1 diabetes. Data came from immunoSEQ multiplex PCR; TCRdb stores just in-frame clones and leaves some out. The sample holds about 150,000 clones, approximately 7.8% seen once. Sequenced input: central memory CD4+ T cells from blood. Receptors were obtained from a woman in her forties with type 1 diabetes. Both conserved end residues are part of each CDR3. The D gene is left open where the match is weak. Only some rows state a clone size, as once, few, many or a class for expanded clones.

clone_size: -
j_call: TRBJ2-1
v_call: TRBV28
d_call: -
cdr3_aa: CASSSSTAGSYNEQFF
cdr3_nt: -

clone_size: -
j_call: TRBJ1-1
v_call: TRBV5-1
d_call: TRBD1
cdr3_aa: CASSLGGTGDAFF
cdr3_nt: TGCGCCAGCAGCTTGGGGGGGACAGGGGATGCTTTCTTT

clone_size: few
j_call: TRBJ1-2
v_call: TRBV5-1
d_call: -
cdr3_aa: CASSLGTPERGYTF
cdr3_nt: TGCGCCAGCAGCTTGGGGACACCTGAGAGGGGCTACACCTTC

clone_size: -
j_call: TRBJ2-7
v_call: TRBV27
d_call: TRBD2
cdr3_aa: CASSPPGTSSQGDEQYF
cdr3_nt: TGTGCCAGCAGTCCCCCCGGGACTAGCTCGCAGGGTGACGAGCAGTACTTC

clone_size: few
j_call: TRBJ1-1
v_call: TRBV5-6
d_call: -
cdr3_aa: CASSLAAGDTEAFF
cdr3_nt: TGTGCCAGCAGCTTGGCGGCGGGAGACACTGAAGCTTTCTTT

clone_size: few
j_call: TRBJ2-3
v_call: TRBV18
d_call: TRBD2
cdr3_aa: CASSPTSGTDTQYF
cdr3_nt: TGTGCCAGCTCACCGACTAGCGGCACAGATACGCAGTATTTT

clone_size: few
j_call: TRBJ2-7
v_call: TRBV5-4
d_call: TRBD2
cdr3_aa: CASSRGTTYEQYF
cdr3_nt: TGTGCCAGCAGCCGGGGGACTACCTACGAGCAGTACTTC

clone_size: -
j_call: TRBJ2-5
v_call: TRBV27
d_call: TRBD2
cdr3_aa: CASRGIAGGQETQYF
cdr3_nt: TGTGCCAGCAGGGGTATAGCGGGGGGGCAAGAGACCCAGTACTTC

clone_size: -
j_call: TRBJ2-5
v_call: TRBV29-1
d_call: -
cdr3_aa: CSGRGAGQETQYF
cdr3_nt: TGCAGCGGTCGGGGAGCAGGCCAAGAGACCCAGTACTTC

clone_size: few
j_call: TRBJ2-5
v_call: TRBV28
d_call: TRBD1
cdr3_aa: CASRTDRGETQYF
cdr3_nt: TGTGCCAGCCGGACGGACAGGGGAGAGACCCAGTACTTC

clone_size: -
j_call: TRBJ1-6
v_call: TRBV28
d_call: -
cdr3_aa: CASIRAGEGGSYNSPLHF
cdr3_nt: TGTGCCAGCATTAGGGCCGGGGAAGGGGGTTCCTATAATTCACCCCTCCACTTT

clone_size: -
j_call: TRBJ2-5
v_call: TRBV6-5
d_call: TRBD2
cdr3_aa: CASTRRGDGETQYF
cdr3_nt: TGTGCCAGCACCAGACGGGGGGACGGGGAGACCCAGTACTTC

clone_size: few
j_call: TRBJ1-1
v_call: TRBV29-1
d_call: TRBD1
cdr3_aa: CSVDQGADGTEAFF
cdr3_nt: TGCAGCGTTGACCAGGGGGCGGATGGCACTGAAGCTTTCTTT

clone_size: few
j_call: TRBJ2-1
v_call: TRBV28
d_call: TRBD1
cdr3_aa: CASSSGDRLDEQFF
cdr3_nt: TGTGCCAGCAGCTCTGGGGACAGGCTGGATGAGCAGTTCTTC

clone_size: -
j_call: TRBJ2-5
v_call: TRBV28
d_call: TRBD1
cdr3_aa: CASSFSGGQETQYF
cdr3_nt: TGTGCCAGCAGTTTTTCAGGGGGCCAAGAGACCCAGTACTTC

clone_size: few
j_call: TRBJ2-5
v_call: TRBV7-9
d_call: -
cdr3_aa: CASTLLGAGVKETQYF
cdr3_nt: TGTGCCAGCACCCTTTTAGGGGCAGGGGTAAAGGAGACCCAGTACTTC

clone_size: -
j_call: TRBJ2-7
v_call: TRBV5-6
d_call: -
cdr3_aa: CASSLGGLREQYF
cdr3_nt: TGTGCCAGCAGCTTAGGAGGCCTCCGGGAGCAGTACTTC

clone_size: few
j_call: TRBJ2-2
v_call: TRBV18
d_call: TRBD1
cdr3_aa: CASTRDRVYTGELFF
cdr3_nt: TGTGCCAGCACCCGGGACAGGGTGTACACCGGGGAGCTGTTTTTT

clone_size: -
j_call: TRBJ2-7
v_call: TRBV14
d_call: TRBD2
cdr3_aa: CASSRGLAGGSPYEQYF
cdr3_nt: TGTGCCAGCAGCCGAGGACTAGCGGGGGGCTCGCCCTACGAGCAGTACTTC

clone_size: -
j_call: TRBJ1-1
v_call: TRBV7-9
d_call: -
cdr3_aa: CASNSRQTDTEAFF
cdr3_nt: TGTGCCAGCAACAGTCGACAGACCGACACTGAAGCTTTCTTT

clone_size: few
j_call: TRBJ1-2
v_call: TRBV7-8
d_call: TRBD1
cdr3_aa: CASSYLRGKGASGANYGYTF
cdr3_nt: TGTGCCAGCAGCTACCTGCGGGGAAAGGGGGCCTCAGGAGCTAACTATGGCTACACCTTC

clone_size: few
j_call: TRBJ1-2
v_call: TRBV30
d_call: -
cdr3_aa: CAWGGFGGYTF
cdr3_nt: TGTGCCTGGGGGGGGTTCGGAGGCTACACCTTC

clone_size: -
j_call: TRBJ1-1
v_call: TRBV6-6
d_call: TRBD1
cdr3_aa: CASSYPTGTNTEAFF
cdr3_nt: TGTGCCAGCAGTTACCCGACAGGGACGAACACTGAAGCTTTCTTT

clone_size: few
j_call: TRBJ1-1
v_call: TRBV30
d_call: -
cdr3_aa: CAWRSGGGWGTEAFF
cdr3_nt: TGTGCCTGGAGGTCGGGAGGCGGCTGGGGCACTGAAGCTTTCTTT

clone_size: few
j_call: TRBJ1-5
v_call: TRBV18
d_call: -
cdr3_aa: CASSTQDQPQHF
cdr3_nt: TGTGCCAGCTCCACACAAGATCAGCCCCAGCATTTT

clone_size: few
j_call: TRBJ2-5
v_call: TRBV5-1
d_call: -
cdr3_aa: CASSYNHQGEETQYF
cdr3_nt: TGCGCCAGCAGCTACAATCACCAGGGTGAGGAGACCCAGTACTTC

clone_size: few
j_call: TRBJ1-4
v_call: TRBV4-1
d_call: -
cdr3_aa: CASSQGNGGGILFF
cdr3_nt: TGCGCCAGCAGCCAAGGGAACGGGGGGGGTATACTGTTTTTT

clone_size: -
j_call: TRBJ2-7
v_call: TRBV30
d_call: TRBD1
cdr3_aa: CASTGTGIAYEQYF
cdr3_nt: TGTGCCTCAACCGGGACAGGGATCGCGTACGAGCAGTACTTC

clone_size: few
j_call: TRBJ1-1
v_call: TRBV29-1
d_call: -
cdr3_aa: CSVSRGPTTEAFF
cdr3_nt: TGCAGCGTTTCCAGGGGTCCAACCACTGAAGCTTTCTTT